Listed below are T cell receptor beta chains from one sample, sequenced in a study of cytomegalovirus exposure and HLA in healthy donors. Here immunoSEQ multiplex PCR was the method, and the copy in TCRdb shows in-frame clones only, minus some. The sample includes tens of thousands of clones, 90% to 95% of them seen just once. Sample: PBMCs. The receptors come from a man younger than 35 in good health and CMV-seronegative. Each CDR3 is given with its conserved first and last residue. D genes are given only for firm matches. Some rows have no size entry. The others give once, few or many, or a class for an expanded clone.

j_gene | abundance | v_gene | d_gene | CDR3aa | CDR3nt
TRBJ1-1 | - | TRBV7-3 | - | CASSPTGGTEAFF | TGTGCCAGCAGCCCTACGGGGGGAACTGAAGCTTTCTTT
TRBJ1-4 | - | TRBV6-6 | TRBD1 | CASSFIGTANEKLFF | TGTGCCAGCAGTTTCATCGGGACAGCTAATGAAAAACTGTTTTTT
TRBJ2-3 | - | TRBV4-3 | TRBD2 | CASSQDLWATSGGTDTQYF | TGCGCCAGCAGCCAAGACCTGTGGGCGACTAGCGGGGGCACAGATACGCAGTATTTT
TRBJ2-5 | - | TRBV19 | TRBD2 | CASSIGDWGGQETQYF | TGTGCCAGTAGTATTGGGGATTGGGGGGGCCAAGAGACCCAGTACTTC
TRBJ2-2 | - | TRBV4-2 | TRBD2 | CASSKTSGGPNTGELFF | TGTGCCAGCAGCAAGACTAGCGGGGGGCCAAACACCGGGGAGCTGTTTTTT
TRBJ2-3 | - | TRBV5-4 | - | CASSSPAGITDTQYF | TGTGCCAGCAGCTCTCCGGCGGGGATCACAGATACGCAGTATTTT
TRBJ1-2 | once | TRBV28 | - | CASSLGRRTTYGYTF | TGTGCCAGCAGTTTAGGGCGACGGACTACCTATGGCTACACCTTC
TRBJ1-4 | - | TRBV27 | TRBD1 | CASSDDRARQKLFF | TGTGCCAGCAGTGACGACAGGGCTAGGCAAAAACTGTTTTTT
TRBJ2-3 | - | TRBV6-5 | - | CASSSDSGRPDTQYF | TGTGCCAGCAGCTCTGACAGTGGGCGCCCAGATACGCAGTATTTT
TRBJ1-3 | - | TRBV19 | - | CASSILDSAGNTIYF | TGTGCCAGTAGTATACTTGACAGTGCTGGAAACACCATATATTTT